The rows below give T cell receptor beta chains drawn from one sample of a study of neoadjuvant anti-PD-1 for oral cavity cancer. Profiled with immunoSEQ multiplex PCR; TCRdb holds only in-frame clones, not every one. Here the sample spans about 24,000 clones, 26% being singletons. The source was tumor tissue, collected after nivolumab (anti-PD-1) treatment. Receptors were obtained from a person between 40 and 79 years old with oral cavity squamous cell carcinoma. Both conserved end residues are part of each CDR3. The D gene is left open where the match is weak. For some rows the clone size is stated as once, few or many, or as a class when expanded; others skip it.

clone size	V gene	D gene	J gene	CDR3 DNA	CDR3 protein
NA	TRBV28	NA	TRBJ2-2	TGTGCCAGCAGCCGCGCCCGGTTGGGACTTTCGAACACCGGGGAGCTGTTTTTT	CASSRARLGLSNTGELFF
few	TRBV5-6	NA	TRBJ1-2	TGTGCCAGCAGCTTGGCAGAGACGTATGGCTACACCTTC	CASSLAETYGYTF
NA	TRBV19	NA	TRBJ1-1	TGTGCCAGTAGTATACCGATAGGACGTATGAACACTGAAGCTTTCTTT	CASSIPIGRMNTEAFF
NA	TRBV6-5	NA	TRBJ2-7	TGTGCCAGCAGTTACGGATTTACGTCAATCTACGAGCAGTACTTC	CASSYGFTSIYEQYF
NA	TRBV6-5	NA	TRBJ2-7	TGTGCCAGCAGCAAGGGACCCACCCTCGAGCAGTACTTC	CASSKGPTLEQYF
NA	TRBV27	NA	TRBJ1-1	TGTGCCAGCAGTTCCGTCGGGGGCCCGGCTTTCTTT	CASSSVGGPAFF
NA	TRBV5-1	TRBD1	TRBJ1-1	TGCGCCAGCAGCTTGGACCCAGGGGGTACTGAAGCTTTCTTT	CASSLDPGGTEAFF
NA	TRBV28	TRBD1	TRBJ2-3	TGTGCCAGCAGTCTGGGACAGCTCACAGATACGCAGTATTTT	CASSLGQLTDTQYF
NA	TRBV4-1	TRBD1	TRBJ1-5	TGCGCCAGCAGCCAAGGGGATCGGACAGGTTATAGCAATCAGCCCCAGCATTTT	CASSQGDRTGYSNQPQHF
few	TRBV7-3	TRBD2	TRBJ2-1	TGTGCCAGCAGCTTAGGGCTAGCGGGAGGCTACAATGAGCAGTTCTTC	CASSLGLAGGYNEQFF
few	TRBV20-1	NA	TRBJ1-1	TGCAGTGCTAGAGTAGGCCTTGAAGCTTTCTTT	CSARVGLEAFF
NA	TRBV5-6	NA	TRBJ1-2	TGTGCCAGCAGCCCCCTTCAGGGGTATGGCTACACCTTC	CASSPLQGYGYTF
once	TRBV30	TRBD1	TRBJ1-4	TGTGCCTGGAGTCAAGGCAGGGGGGGAGGCCTGTTTTTT	CAWSQGRGGGLFF
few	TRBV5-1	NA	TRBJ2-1	TGCGCCAGCAGCGCTGACTCAAGCTCCTACAATGAGCAGTTCTTC	CASSADSSSYNEQFF
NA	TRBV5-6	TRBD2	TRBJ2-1	TGTGCCAGCAGCTCGCCGCGGGAGGGCAAGGAGGAGCAGTTCTTC	CASSSPREGKEEQFF
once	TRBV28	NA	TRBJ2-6	TGTGCCAGCAGTTTGTCGGGGTATGGGGCCAACGTCCTGACTTTC	CASSLSGYGANVLTF
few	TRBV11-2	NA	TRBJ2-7	TGTGCCAGCAGCGCTGCCCGGGAGCAGTACTTC	CASSAAREQYF
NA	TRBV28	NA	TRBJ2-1	TGTGCCAGCATGGGACTAGGGGGCGTTGAGCAGTTCTTC	CASMGLGGVEQFF
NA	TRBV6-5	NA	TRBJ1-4	TGTGCCAGCAGTTACGGCAGACACCTCAATGAAAAACTGTTTTTT	CASSYGRHLNEKLFF
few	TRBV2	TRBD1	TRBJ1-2	TGTGCCAGCATGACAGGGAACTATGGCTACACCTTC	CASMTGNYGYTF